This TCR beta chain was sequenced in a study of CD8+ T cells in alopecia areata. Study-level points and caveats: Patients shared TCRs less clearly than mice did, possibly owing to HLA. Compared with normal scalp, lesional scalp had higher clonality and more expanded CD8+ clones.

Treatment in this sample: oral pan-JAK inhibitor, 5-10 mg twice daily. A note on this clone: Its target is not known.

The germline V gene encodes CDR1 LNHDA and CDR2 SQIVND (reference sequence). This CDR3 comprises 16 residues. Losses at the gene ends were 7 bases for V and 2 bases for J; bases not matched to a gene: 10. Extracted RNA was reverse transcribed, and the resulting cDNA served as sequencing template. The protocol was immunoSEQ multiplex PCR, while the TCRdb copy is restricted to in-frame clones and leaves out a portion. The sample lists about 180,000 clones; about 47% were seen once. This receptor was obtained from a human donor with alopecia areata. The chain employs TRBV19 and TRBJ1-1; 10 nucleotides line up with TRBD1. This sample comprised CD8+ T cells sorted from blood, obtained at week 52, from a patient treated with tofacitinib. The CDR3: CASILLGTGENTEAFF. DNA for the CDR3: TGTGCCAGTATCCTCCTCGGGACAGGGGAAAACACTGAAGCTTTCTTT.